This T cell receptor beta chain was profiled in a study of radiotherapy plus CTLA-4 blockade in lung cancer. Trimming pared 1 base from V and 0 bases from J, leaving 6 bases between. CDR1 is MNHNS and CDR2 is SASEGT in the germline V gene. The CDR3 contains 14 residues. Assay: immunoSEQ multiplex PCR; the TCRdb copy retains only in-frame clones and omits some. The table includes more than 100,000 clones, 75% to 90% detected once. This clone was seen only once. This sample comprised peripheral blood, obtained from a patient treated with radiotherapy plus ipilimumab. J is TRBJ2-5 and V is TRBV6-1; D is uncertain. This receptor was obtained from a human donor with non-small cell lung cancer that progressed on radiotherapy plus ipilimumab. This chain's CDR3 is CASSEDGYQETQYF. The CDR3 nucleotides are TGTGCCAGCAGTGAAGACGGTTACCAAGAGACCCAGTACTTC.